The clone carrying this T cell receptor (beta chain) was seen a handful of times. Antigen specificity is unknown. This entry belongs to a study of T cell repertoires in cytomegalovirus infection. On the study more broadly: CMV epitopes, recently identified HLA-C-restricted and well-studied HLA-B-restricted, were used. Public TCR beta signature analysis indicated the presence of both CMV infection and matching HLA type. Study-level findings and limits: CMV carriers with the relevant HLA were identified by cumulative public TCR beta family frequency.

V lost 1 base to trimming and J lost 8 bases, with 14 bases between them. CDR1 and CDR2 from the germline V gene are SGHAT and FQDESV (reference sequence). The CDR3 runs to 14 residues. From the reads, TCRdb called clonotypes with MiXCR, one entry per CDR3 protein. The sample holds about 770,000 distinct CDR3 sequences, about 29% seen once. Sequenced material: cultured CD8+ T cells from PBMCs, taken from culture after CMV antigen stimulation. The V call is TRBV11-1, the J call TRBJ1-1; perhaps TRBD1 as D (5 bases). The clonotype was recovered from a human donor in good health (CMV status not recorded). Some clones in this sample may be carry-over from other donors' samples. The CDR3 loop is CASSLVQDKLEAFF. DNA of the CDR3: TGTGCCAGCAGCTTAGTACAGGACAAACTGGAAGCTTTCTTT.